This entry is about one T cell receptor beta chain. Its antigen remains unknown. This sample was taken from a study of T-cell reconstitution after alpha-beta-depleted transplantation in children. Study-wide points: Where some patients showed high TCRbeta diversity at day 60, it came from recipient T cells and thymic progenitors that had survived. Reports say that about two months after transplant, the alpha-beta T cells came out of several hundred graft clones that had expanded. T-cell counts and diversity were attributed mostly to newly produced T cells one year after transplant.

Germline trimming cut 5 bases from V and 2 bases from J; bases unmatched to any gene: 10. The CDR3 runs to 19 residues. Germline-derived CDR1 and CDR2 are SGHAT and FQDESV (reference sequence). Researchers prepared the TCRbeta library using unique molecular identifiers, the study reports. TCRdb independently ran MiXCR on the PCR reads; one entry per CDR3 protein. The sample includes about 440,000 distinct CDR3 sequences, 43% of them seen just once. The chain carries TRBV11-1 and TRBJ2-6, with 12 positions matching TRBD1. The material was PBMCs, obtained before TCRalphabeta/CD19-depleted stem cell transplant. The TCR sequence derives from a girl aged 2 to 10 with aplastic anemia, due to receive a stem cell transplant. CDR3 sequence (DNA): TGTGCCAGCAGCCTAAAGTTGGGACAGGGGGCGCCTGGGGCCAACGTCCTGACTTTC. Residues: CASSLKLGQGAPGANVLTF.